Described below is a single TCR beta chain sequence and its context. Its antigen is currently unknown. The data are from a study of CD8 T cells in ankylosing spondylitis. Study results and caveats: Earlier reports found some motif variants in synovial fluid and blood in reactive arthritis. A motif of under ten highly homologous TCR beta variants was seen as apparently characteristic of ankylosing spondylitis blood. In ankylosing spondylitis patients, matched synovial fluid reportedly showed significant enrichment of disease-linked clones. Disease-linked clones had a CD8+ phenotype and relatively low frequency in peripheral blood.

Germline loops: CDR1 KGHDR, CDR2 SFDVKD. V was shortened by 4 bases and J by 2 bases, with 12 bases between the two germline ends. This CDR3 contains 15 residues. Quantitative barcoded 5'-RACE was used to prepare TCR beta libraries. A single record per CDR3 protein comes from TCRdb applying MiXCR to the 5' RACE reads. The sample carries about 540,000 distinct CDR3 sequences, roughly an eighth recorded once. The clonotype was recovered from a male donor with ankylosing spondylitis. The chain has TRBV24-1 and TRBJ2-3, with D tentatively TRBD1 (6 bases). Sequenced material: blood, either unsorted or a sorted T cell fraction (not recorded which). CDR3 in amino acids: CATSDVGQYTDTQYF. The CDR3 nucleotides are TGTGCCACCAGTGACGTCGGACAGTACACAGATACGCAGTATTTT.